The TCR beta chain under discussion was sequenced for a study of human T cells and chemical hapten exposure (dated by TCRdb to about 2021). Study-wide context: For sensitization, 2% DPC in acetone was applied to a 2 cm by 2 cm area of upper inner arm skin. Patients additionally received weekly therapeutic DPC doses to the scalp throughout the approximately 24-week study period. Blood for TCR sequencing was provided by twenty-nine alopecia patients at one to four time points (pre-sensitization, 2, 6 and 24 weeks). Patch testing was performed on the upper back with Finn chambers containing 0.01% DPC, and the patch tests were scored after 6 days according to International Contact Dermatitis Research Group standards. Blood samples were taken from patients before sensitization (week 0) and then at 2, 6 and about 24 weeks after DPC sensitization. Libraries were combined into a pool for sequencing, and differences in TCR yield between samples came mainly from small differences in library volumes within the pool. Peripheral blood TCR repertoire changes were tracked in vivo in alopecia patients during primary and secondary sensitization to the hapten diphenylcyclopropenone (DPC). Alopecia areata with under or over 50% scalp involvement, alopecia totalis and alopecia universalis were represented in the patient cohort, which was mostly female. The investigation overall reported the following: The number of TCRs above 1 in 1000 frequency did not change with DPC sensitization; there was no evidence of global repertoire structure alterations. Expanded TCRs formed significantly more large CDR3 similarity clusters than pre-sensitization or healthy control sets, consistent with antigen-driven responses. Patch test score was positively correlated with the number of PT1 expanded TCRs, with significance at thresholds 8, 16 and 32 but not at 4. Alopecia, a presumed autoimmune disease, was present in all patients, so the immune response of the patients might differ from that of healthy individuals. Repeated subsampling changed both the strength of the expansion versus patch-test correlation and the threshold at which that correlation became significant.

The CDR3 numbers 16 residues from cysteine through phenylalanine. The retained sequence is limited to the CDR3, 48 bases, with the frame set at the first base. CDR1 and CDR2 are drawn from the germline V gene: MNHEY, SVGAGI. From V the trimming removes 2 bases and from J it removes 4 bases, while the gene matches leave 1 base of the junction unaccounted for. Preparation of the library involved RACE. The run used a NextSeq 500. Library preparation attached unique molecular identifiers to individual cDNA molecules for quantitative, reproducible TCR counting. Both TCR alpha and TCR beta chains were sequenced from each blood RNA sample. Per the authors' processing: A median of approximately 100,000 TCRs per sample was observed, with a range of roughly 23,224 to 700,000. V, J and CDR3 annotation of the TCR reads was performed with the Decombinator software suite. To make PS versus PT1 abundance plots, every sample was subsampled to the same number of TCRs (28,000). TCRs were defined as expanded if absent before sensitization and observed at least eight times at the 2-week time point. In-frame beta chains were kept once TCRdb had trimmed the public reads at Q25 with fastp and called clones with MiXCR. Duplicate CDR3 protein sequences are folded into a single record with the most common DNA and genes. The V and J calls come from TCRdb's annotation, not from the publication. The table for this sample lists 40,000 to 45,000 distinct CDR3 sequences; approximately 9% of them were counted only once. Of the sample, 15% is held by the ten largest clones.

The table lists this clonotype with a few counts. Its antigen is not yet known. Within one base of it there is no much larger clone, and no base qualities were kept. The meaning of the sample's time point label: patch test 2, 6 weeks after DPC sensitization. Interpreted using the paper, the treatment or condition label stands for: therapeutic diphenylcyclopropenone sensitization with weekly scalp DPC. At each patch-test visit, blood was drawn before the patch test was applied. Patients were considered eligible if aged 18 to 70, diagnosed with alopecia and deemed suitable for DPC therapy, and patients were excluded if pregnant. Total RNA was extracted from unfractionated whole blood that had been collected in Tempus Blood RNA tubes.

This TCR came from a middle-aged woman with alopecia areata. Some clones in this sample may be carry-over from other donors' samples. The material was whole blood, obtained in connection with sensitization to the hapten diphenylcyclopropenone (DPC). The rearrangement combines TRBV6-5 with TRBJ2-1, with 14 bases matching TRBD2. The CDR3 is CASSYRTSGGYNEQFF. The sequence in DNA is TGTGCCAGCAGTTACCGGACTAGCGGGGGGTACAATGAGCAGTTCTTC.